A selection of T cell receptor beta chains follows, all from one sample in a study of blood T cell repertoires in COVID-19. Sequenced by immunoSEQ multiplex PCR; TCRdb stores in-frame clones only, minus some. Here the sample spans some 200,000 clones, about 83% being singletons. Sequenced sample: peripheral blood. Every receptor here comes from a woman in her thirties with COVID-19, enrolled during active disease. The CDR3 runs from the conserved cysteine through the conserved F or W. A D gene is named only where the DNA matches it firmly. Clone size, where shown, is once, few, many, or a class for clones that have expanded.

TRBD1,TRBJ1-2,NA,TRBV19,TGTGCCAGTAGTACAAGGACAGGCCGATTGGATGGCTACACCTTC,CASSTRTGRLDGYTF
NA,TRBJ2-7,NA,TRBV27,TGTGCCAGCAGGGTAGCGGTCGGGGCCCACGAGCAGTACTTC,CASRVAVGAHEQYF
NA,TRBJ1-2,once,TRBV11-2,TGTGCCAGCAGCTTAGAACAGGGCTCTGGCTACACCTTC,CASSLEQGSGYTF
NA,TRBJ2-7,NA,TRBV4-2,TGTGCCAGCAGCCAAGAAGATATGGCTAGCGACTACGAGCAGTACTTC,CASSQEDMASDYEQYF
TRBD2,TRBJ2-2,NA,TRBV19,TGTGCCAGTAGACTAGCGGGTTACACCGGGGAGCTGTTTTTT,CASRLAGYTGELFF
NA,TRBJ2-7,NA,TRBV30,TGTGCCTGGAGTGACGCGTCCACAGGCTACGAGCAGTACTTC,CAWSDASTGYEQYF
TRBD1,TRBJ2-7,NA,TRBV5-6,TGTGCCAGCAGCTCTCGTTTTTGGACAGGGAGCTACGAGCAGTACTTC,CASSSRFWTGSYEQYF
NA,TRBJ2-2,NA,TRBV12-3/TRBV12-4,TGTGCCAGCACGTACTCCGGGGAGCTGTTTTTT,CASTYSGELFF
TRBD2,TRBJ2-3,NA,TRBV7-2,TGTGCCAGCAGCTCTACTAGCGGGGGGGCAGATACGCAGTATTTT,CASSSTSGGADTQYF
NA,TRBJ1-6,NA,TRBV4-1,TGCGCCAGCAGCCAAGATACTGGGAGCTCCTATAATTCACCCCTCCACTTT,CASSQDTGSSYNSPLHF
TRBD1,TRBJ1-2,many,TRBV7-9,TGTGCCAGCAGCTTAGGAGGGGTGAGGACAGGGGATGGCTACACCTTC,CASSLGGVRTGDGYTF